This T cell receptor (beta chain) was retrieved from a study of T cells after yellow fever vaccination (dated by TCRdb to between 2018 and 2020). Regarding the research as a whole: The SMART-Seq v4 Ultra Low Input RNA kit was used to prepare libraries from fractions with low cell numbers. To follow T-cell clones before and after primary and booster YFV17D yellow fever vaccination, bulk TCR alpha and beta repertoires were sequenced over time. Two healthy male donors made up the cohort, one aged 18 to 30 years and the other aged 30 to 40 years. Blood samples were taken at several timepoints before and after primary and secondary immunization, and bulk PBMC replicates and cell subsets were isolated.

General findings and caveats noted by the study authors: A small share of clonotypes occurred in both CD4 and CD8 compartments, likely arising from convergent recombination. Computational filtering was required because FACS-sorted repertoires could contain abundant contaminating clonotypes from the bulk population. After the booster, most clones that had expanded after primary vaccination were detected again (around 96% of CD4 and more than 85% of CD8), suggesting broad maintenance of memory. The secondary T-cell response was weaker than the primary response but faster, peaking on day 5 instead of day 15. The study included only a couple of donors, which limits how far the findings can be generalized.

TCR cDNA was made using 5'RACE template switching, a step that added a universal primer site and unique molecular identifiers. Priming for cDNA synthesis came from both the TCR alpha and TCR beta constant segments. Library amplification involved two PCR steps, and the second step added sample barcodes and sequencing adapters. Sequencing of libraries was done on Illumina HiSeq 2500 (2x100 bp) or NovaSeq (2x150 bp). For the original study's pipeline: Reads were demultiplexed and collapsed into UMI consensus sequences with MIGEC, and V(D)J alignment was performed with MiXCR. Vaccine-responding clonotypes were defined with edgeR using replicate PBMC samples, requiring FDR below 0.01 and a log2 fold change above 5 up to day 15. Each bulk clonotype received a CD4 or CD8 identity based on whether the sequenced CD4 or CD8 repertoire contained that clonotype at higher abundance. TCRdb reworked the public reads: Q25 trimming with fastp, MiXCR clone assembly, productive beta chains retained. Identical CDR3 proteins give one entry, which carries the most common genes and DNA. These V and J calls are TCRdb output, not the study's own analysis. In all, the sample holds approximately 600,000 distinct CDR3 sequences, and 12% of those were seen once. The top ten constitute about 15% of the sample.

To note about this clonotype: The antigen it recognizes is unknown. A read error is likely, as this CDR3 ends without the conserved phenylalanine or tryptophan.

The treatment or condition label of this sample denotes: live attenuated yellow fever vaccine strain. At each blood-draw timepoint, two biological replicates of bulk PBMCs were collected. PBMCs were isolated from peripheral blood using a standard Ficoll-Paque protocol. RNA was extracted with TriZol from bulk PBMCs, CD4 and CD8 fractions, and dextramer-positive and dextramer-negative fractions. The TCR originated in a man aged 25-45 years who received the YFV17D yellow fever vaccine. The sequencing used PBMCs, collected on the day of the yellow fever booster vaccination.

Here is the DNA: TGTGCCAGCAGCCGACAGGGAATGAATGAAAAACTGTTTTTA. This yields the protein CASSRQGMNEKLFL. Here the chain combines TRBV11-1 and TRBJ1-4; 7 middle bases align to TRBD1. The CDR3 spans 14 residues, counting both ends. The DNA shown is the 42-base CDR3, in frame from base 1. CDR1 is given as SGHAT and CDR2 as FQDESV, both from the germline V gene (reference sequence). Unmatched junction bases come to 5, with V trimmed by 5 bases and J by 5 bases.